The sequence of this T cell receptor (beta chain) was determined in a study of blood T cell repertoires in COVID-19. Study at large: Donors in the United States, Italy and Spain gave samples during acute or convalescent COVID-19. Sample material is recorded as cDNA or gDNA derived from T cells, B-cell-depleted T cells, or PBMCs.

All enrollees were about 18 to 89 years old and from approximately 25 US areas. TCRdb's table, derived via immunoSEQ multiplex PCR, lists solely in-frame clones and lacks some. In the table there are 200,000 to 250,000 clones, roughly 88% of which are singletons. CDR1 SGHAT and CDR2 FQNNGV come from the germline V gene. Trimming removed 0 bases at V and 4 bases at J, with 4 bases between. This CDR3 has 13 residues. The sequence was obtained from a woman aged 50 to 60 with acute COVID-19. The chain has TRBV11-2 and TRBJ1-5; D is unresolved. The sequenced sample was PBMCs or T cells enriched from blood (not recorded which). CDR3 sequence: CASSLEENQPQHF. The CDR3 bases are TGTGCCAGCAGCTTAGAGGAGAATCAGCCCCAGCATTTT.